Following are 21 T cell receptor beta chains from one sample sequenced in a study of CD8 T cells in ankylosing spondylitis. Study outcomes and limitations: Characteristic, it appeared, of ankylosing spondylitis blood was a TCR beta motif of eight highly homologous variants.

One entry per CDR3 protein results from TCRdb running MiXCR on the 5' RACE reads. The table shows 400,000 or so distinct CDR3 sequences, with 25% to 30% occurring only once. Their antigens remain unidentified. Sequences were obtained from blood, either unsorted or a sorted T cell fraction (not recorded which). These receptors all come from a male donor with ankylosing spondylitis.

V gene TRBV5-1 combines with J gene TRBJ2-2; TRBD1 matches at 7 bases. CDR1 is SGHRS and CDR2 is YFSETQ in the germline V gene. The CDR3 has 15 residues. Unmatched junction bases numbered 5, after V lost 2 bases and J lost 4 bases. The chain's CDR3 is CASSLGTAGTGELFF. CDR3 sequence (DNA): TGCGCCAGCAGCTTAGGGACAGCCGGCACCGGGGAGCTGTTTTTT.

V gene TRBV5-1 combines with J gene TRBJ2-2; tentatively, D is TRBD2 (7 bases). Germline lookup yields CDR1 SGHRS and CDR2 YFSETQ. The length of the CDR3 is 14 residues. The V end lost 0 bases, the J end lost 6 bases, and 9 bases lay between the germline ends. CDR3 sequence (DNA): TGCGCCAGCAGCTTGGAGGGGGGGGCCGGGGAGCTGTTTTTT. Its translation is CASSLEGGAGELFF. The complete variable domain, with remaining parts taken from reference TRBV5-1 and TRBJ2-2, reads KAGVTQTPRYLIKTRGQQVTLSCSPISGHRSVSWYQQTPGQGLQFLFEYFSETQRNKGNFPGRFSGRQFSNSRSEMNVSTLELGDSALYLCASSLEGGAGELFFGEGSRLTVL.

This clonotype was recorded a few times. The genes are TRBV20-1 and TRBJ2-1, with D perhaps TRBD1 or TRBD2 (5 bases each). V dropped 3 bases and J dropped 0 bases, with 9 bases sitting between them. Germline CDR1 reads DFQATT; CDR2 reads SNEGSKA (reference sequence). The CDR3 length is 14 residues. CDR3 amino acids: CSARRDGSYNEQFF. The CDR3 DNA reads as TGCAGTGCTAGGAGGGACGGCTCCTACAATGAGCAGTTCTTC.

This rearrangement joins TRBV5-1 to TRBJ2-1; possibly TRBD1 for D (6 bases). V was shortened by 0 bases and J by 5 bases, with 18 bases between the two germline ends. Germline-derived CDR1 and CDR2 are SGHRS and YFSETQ. This CDR3 contains 17 residues. This CDR3 is CASSLVSGGHWNNEQFF. For the CDR3, the DNA is TGCGCCAGCAGCTTGGTCTCTGGGGGCCATTGGAACAATGAGCAGTTCTTC.

This clonotype was seen a handful of times. The V call is TRBV25-1, the J call TRBJ1-2, with 10 positions matching TRBD1. CDR3 size: 14 residues. V was pared by 7 bases and J by 7 bases, with 9 bases of the junction left unmatched. CDR1 is MGHDK and CDR2 is SYGVNS in the germline V gene. The CDR3 spells CASMGQGRIRGYTF. The CDR3 DNA is TGTGCCAGCATGGGACAGGGGAGAATTCGTGGCTACACCTTC.

V gene TRBV5-1 combines with J gene TRBJ2-1; possible D gene TRBD1, 5 bases. The CDR3 covers 15 residues. CDR1 and CDR2 from the germline V gene are SGHRS and YFSETQ. V was clipped by 0 bases and J by 0 bases, with 7 bases between them. The chain's CDR3 is CASSLEDNSYNEQFF. In nucleotides, the CDR3 is TGCGCCAGCAGCTTGGAGGACAACTCCTACAATGAGCAGTTCTTC. The full variable domain, its missing parts supplied by reference TRBV5-1 and TRBJ2-1, is KAGVTQTPRYLIKTRGQQVTLSCSPISGHRSVSWYQQTPGQGLQFLFEYFSETQRNKGNFPGRFSGRQFSNSRSEMNVSTLELGDSALYLCASSLEDNSYNEQFFGPGTRLTVL.

The J gene is TRBJ2-1, the V gene TRBV25-1; TRBD2 matches at 8 bases. This CDR3 contains 17 residues. The J segment lost 5 bases and the V segment lost 3 bases, leaving 12 bases of the junction unmatched. The V gene's germline CDR1 is MGHDK and CDR2 SYGVNS. Written as DNA, the CDR3 is TGTGCCAGCAGTGAGTCAAGCGGGGGAGGGCGGGACAATGAGCAGTTCTTC. It codes for CASSESSGGGRDNEQFF.

The rearrangement joins TRBV12-3 or TRBV12-4 to TRBJ1-6, with 10 bases aligning to TRBD1. After removal of 6 bases from V and 9 bases from J, the junction contained 5 bases not matched to a gene. The CDR3 is 14 residues long. CDR3 sequence (DNA): TGTGCCAGCAGCCGGACAGGGGGGGTTTCACCCCTCCACTTT. Protein product: CASSRTGGVSPLHF.

This clonotype turned up a few times. The J gene is TRBJ2-5, the V gene TRBV7-7; 7 nucleotides line up with TRBD2. Unmatched junction bases numbered 14, after V lost 6 bases and J lost 1 base. Germline lookup yields CDR1 SSHAT and CDR2 FNYEAQ (reference sequence). The CDR3 spans 17 residues. CDR3 sequence: CASSPGGFILPQETQYF. CDR3 in DNA: TGTGCCAGCAGTCCCGGGGGGTTTATCCTTCCCCAAGAGACCCAGTACTTC.

CDR3 residues: CASSLQTSGNTIYF. DNA of the CDR3: TGCGCCAGCAGCCTACAGACGTCTGGAAACACCATATATTTT. The gene calls are TRBV4-1 and TRBJ1-3; D unclear. Trimming removed 4 bases at V and 1 base at J, with 8 bases between. CDR1 and CDR2 from the germline V gene are MGHRA and YSYEKL. The CDR3 is made up of 14 amino acids.

The V call is TRBV20-1, the J call TRBJ2-7; D could derive from TRBD1 or TRBD2 (5 bases each). The CDR3 has 11 amino acids. From germline, CDR1 is DFQATT and CDR2 SNEGSKA (reference sequence). Trimming cost V 5 bases and J 3 bases, with 8 bases left between them. The CDR3 protein is CSAGDHYEQYV. The CDR3 nucleotides are TGCAGTGCTGGGGACCACTACGAGCAGTACGTC.

This clonotype has only one observation. This chain joins TRBV20-1 and TRBJ2-7; D is undetermined. The ends were cut back, 6 bases at V and 5 bases at J, with 17 bases in the middle. CDR3 length: 13 residues. Germline values: CDR1 DFQATT, CDR2 SNEGSKA (reference sequence). This CDR3 reads CSALFSHEHEQYF. CDR3 nucleotides: TGCAGTGCCCTCTTTTCCCACGAACACGAGCAGTACTTC.

This clonotype was counted at least ten times. This chain joins TRBV20-1 and TRBJ2-1; 10 bases agree with TRBD2. This CDR3 is 15 amino acids long. CDR1 DFQATT and CDR2 SNEGSKA come from the germline V gene (reference sequence). V lost 3 bases, J lost 7 bases, and 9 bases stayed unmatched. This CDR3 is CSASNAAGGGNEQFF. The CDR3 DNA reads as TGCAGTGCTAGTAATGCAGCGGGAGGGGGTAATGAGCAGTTCTTC.

The chain joins TRBV4-1 to TRBJ2-1; D not certain. V shed 0 bases and J shed 9 bases, with 18 bases lying between them. This CDR3 contains 16 residues. Germline V gene lookup returns CDR1 MGHRA and CDR2 YSYEKL. The chain's CDR3 is CASSQDGDPYDLEQFF. CDR3 in DNA: TGCGCCAGCAGCCAAGATGGAGACCCATACGATCTTGAGCAGTTCTTC.

This clonotype appeared a few times. The chain combines TRBV9 with TRBJ2-2, with a possible D match to TRBD1 (5 bases). Trimming took 1 base from V and 3 from J, leaving 10 bases between them. Germline values: CDR1 SGDLS, CDR2 YYNGEE. The CDR3 length is 15 residues. For the CDR3, the DNA is TGTGCCAGCAGCGTAAGGGGCAGTGACACCGGGGAGCTGTTTTTT. This translates into CASSVRGSDTGELFF. Filled out from reference TRBV9 and TRBJ2-2, the complete variable domain reads DSGVTQTPKHLITATGQRVTLRCSPRSGDLSVYWYQQSLDQGLQFLIQYYNGEERAKGNILERFSAQQFPDLHSELNLSSLELGDSALYFCASSVRGSDTGELFFGEGSRLTVL.

This clonotype came up a few times. The chain has TRBV20-1 and TRBJ1-1; D may be TRBD1 (5 bases). The germline CDR1 and CDR2 sequences are DFQATT and SNEGSKA (reference sequence). Trimming pared 3 bases from V and 3 bases from J, leaving 17 bases between. This CDR3 has 15 amino acids. CDR3 coding DNA: TGCAGTGCTAGTAGGTTGGGGCCTGGGGACACTGAAGCTTTCTTT. Encoded protein: CSASRLGPGDTEAFF.

The sample holds a few counts of this clonotype. The V and J genes are TRBV20-1 and TRBJ1-6, with 10 bases identical to TRBD1. J gave up 8 bases and V 5 bases, and 3 bases lay outside the gene matches. The CDR3 runs to 13 residues. Germline CDR1 is DFQATT and CDR2 is SNEGSKA (reference sequence). The CDR3: CSAPGTGDSPLHF. The CDR3, as DNA: TGCAGTGCTCCCGGGACAGGGGATTCACCCCTCCACTTT.

The V call is TRBV30, the J call TRBJ1-1; no clear D gene. The CDR3 runs to 16 residues. V was shortened by 0 bases and J by 0 bases, with 14 bases between the two germline ends. Germline CDR1 reads GTSNPN; CDR2 reads SVGIG (reference sequence). The CDR3 region has the DNA TGTGCCTGGAGTGTACGCGGGTGGCGGATGAACACTGAAGCTTTCTTT. This encodes CAWSVRGWRMNTEAFF.

The genes are TRBV27 and TRBJ2-7; D is undetermined. V dropped 4 bases and J dropped 4 bases, with 14 bases sitting between them. The CDR3 covers 14 residues. CDR1 MNHEY and CDR2 SMNVEV come from the germline V gene (reference sequence). Here the CDR3 DNA reads TGTGCCAGCAGTTCCGACACCGATAATTACGAGCAGTACTTC. Its protein product is CASSSDTDNYEQYF.

The chain links TRBV29-1 to TRBJ2-1; 9 bases match TRBD2. CDR3 length equals 14 residues. Losses at the gene ends were 7 bases for V and 0 bases for J; bases not matched to a gene: 4. CDR1 and CDR2 (germline): SQVTM, ANQGSEA. As DNA, the CDR3 is TGCAGCGCCCAGACTAGCGGCTCCTACAATGAGCAGTTCTTC. Translation gives CSAQTSGSYNEQFF.

The V gene is TRBV5-1, the J gene TRBJ2-7; no firm D call. Trimming shortened V by 4 bases and J by 7 bases, and 15 bases separated the two germline ends. The CDR3 totals 13 residues. From germline, CDR1 is SGHRS and CDR2 YFSETQ. The CDR3 here is CASSPDSNWEQYF. The CDR3 region has the DNA TGCGCCAGCAGCCCTGATTCGAATTGGGAGCAGTACTTC.